This TCR beta chain is drawn from a study of blood T cell repertoires in COVID-19. Overall study context: Samples of COVID-19 (acute and convalescent) were obtained from the United States, Italy and Spain.

This CDR3 is built from 17 residues. V lost 2 bases, J lost 3 bases, and 7 bases stayed unmatched. The germline CDR1 and CDR2 sequences are MNHNS and SASEGT. Assay used: immunoSEQ multiplex PCR; TCRdb lists only in-frame clones, some missing. Here the sample spans approximately 300,000 clones, roughly 87% being singletons. The clonotype was recovered from a woman aged 25-40 years who had recovered from COVID-19. The chain is built from TRBV6-1 and TRBJ2-1; 10 bases are shared with TRBD1. Sequencing used PBMCs or T cells enriched from blood (not recorded which). The chain's CDR3 is CASSELGQGMRYNEQFF. As DNA, the CDR3 is TGTGCCAGCAGTGAATTGGGACAGGGGATGCGCTACAATGAGCAGTTCTTC.